A selection of T cell receptor beta chains follows, all from one sample in a study of beta chain features in type 1 diabetes. Profiling relied on immunoSEQ multiplex PCR, and the TCRdb table lists in-frame clones only, not all of them. The data contain over 600,000 clones, around an eighth of them seen just once; the ten biggest clones take up more than 0.1%. The sequenced material came from naive CD4+ T cells from blood. These receptors originate from a man aged 25 to 40 with type 1 diabetes. Both conserved end residues are part of each CDR3. A D gene is named only where the DNA matches it firmly. Clone size, where shown, is once, few, many, or a class for clones that have expanded.

>-|-|TRBV30|TRBJ1-2
CACYDSYGYTF
TGTGCCTGTTACGACAGCTATGGCTACACCTTC
>TRBD1|-|TRBV10-3|TRBJ2-1
CAISEGTGVNEQFF
TGTGCCATCAGTGAAGGGACAGGGGTCAATGAGCAGTTCTTC
>TRBD2|few|TRBV7-2|TRBJ2-3
CASSLALGGGATDTQYF
TGTGCCAGCAGCTTAGCTCTGGGCGGGGGGGCCACAGATACGCAGTATTTT
>TRBD1|-|TRBV14|TRBJ1-2
CASSRGRGQGNYGYTF
TGTGCCAGCAGCCGGGGTCGCGGACAGGGGAACTATGGCTACACCTTC
>-|few|TRBV5-1|TRBJ2-3
CASSRRDTQYF
TGCGCCAGCAGCCGTAGGGATACGCAGTATTTT
>TRBD1|-|TRBV2|TRBJ2-5
CASSEARGRGRETQYF
TGTGCCAGCAGTGAAGCGCGGGGCAGGGGGCGAGAGACCCAGTACTTC
>-|-|TRBV7-2|TRBJ2-7
CASSAMSGQLAYEQYF
TGTGCCAGCAGCGCCATGAGTGGACAGTTAGCCTACGAGCAGTACTTC
>TRBD2|-|TRBV19|TRBJ2-3
CASRERGLTDTQYF
TGTGCCAGTAGAGAGCGGGGCTTGACAGATACGCAGTATTTT
>TRBD1|once|TRBV11-2|TRBJ1-2
CASYGTDLYGYTF
TGTGCCAGCTACGGGACAGACCTTTATGGCTACACCTTC
>-|few|TRBV5-6|TRBJ2-3
CASSFVRADTQYF
TGTGCCAGCAGCTTCGTGCGGGCAGATACGCAGTATTTT
>-|-|TRBV28|TRBJ1-4
CASSFDSNEKLFF
TGTGCCAGCAGTTTTGACAGTAATGAAAAACTGTTTTTT
>-|-|TRBV29-1|TRBJ1-1
CSVEGRMNTEAFF
TGCAGCGTTGAAGGACGGATGAACACTGAAGCTTTCTTT
>-|few|TRBV7-9|TRBJ2-1
CAGGAHSYNEQFF
TGTGCCGGGGGGGCTCACTCCTACAATGAGCAGTTCTTC
>-|few|TRBV2|TRBJ2-7
CASREPSSYEQYF
TGTGCCAGCAGGGAACCGAGCTCCTACGAGCAGTACTTC
>-|-|TRBV16|TRBJ1-5
CASSQGVAQPQHF
TGTGCCAGCAGCCAAGGGGTAGCTCAGCCCCAGCATTTT
>TRBD1|-|TRBV7-2|TRBJ1-2
CASSPDRVKGYTF
TGTGCCAGCAGCCCGGACAGGGTAAAGGGCTACACCTTC
>-|-|TRBV14|TRBJ1-2
CASSRFGAGYTF
TGTGCCAGCAGCCGCTTCGGGGCTGGCTACACCTTC
>-|few|TRBV7-3|TRBJ1-2
CASSLTAGAPGPYGYTF
TGTGCCAGCAGCTTAACGGCAGGGGCCCCGGGCCCCTATGGCTACACCTTC
>TRBD1|-|TRBV5-4|TRBJ2-6
CASSLPRVGQGAGANVLTF
TGTGCCAGCAGTCTACCAAGGGTAGGACAGGGCGCTGGGGCCAACGTCCTGACTTTC
>-|few|TRBV7-2|TRBJ2-6
CASSNPRGAGANVLTF
TGTGCCAGCAGCAACCCCAGGGGGGCAGGGGCCAACGTCCTGACTTTC
>-|few|TRBV7-2|TRBJ1-2
CASSPRQLFTNYGYTF
TGTGCCAGCAGCCCCAGACAGTTGTTTACTAACTATGGCTACACCTTC
>TRBD2|-|TRBV10-3|TRBJ2-3
CAIGTSWDTDTQYF
TGTGCCATCGGGACTAGTTGGGACACAGATACGCAGTATTTT
>-|-|TRBV7-9|TRBJ1-1
CASSLAYRVGWTEAFF
TGTGCCAGCAGCTTAGCCTACAGGGTAGGTTGGACTGAAGCTTTCTTT
>-|once|TRBV6-6|TRBJ1-4
CASRGYTGLNEKLFF
TGTGCCAGCAGAGGTTATACAGGACTGAATGAAAAACTGTTTTTT
>-|-|TRBV10-3|TRBJ2-3
CAISGQQSTDTQYF
TGTGCCATCAGTGGACAGCAAAGCACAGATACGCAGTATTTT
>-|-|TRBV30|TRBJ1-2
CASSISGNYGYTF
TGTGCCTCCAGCATATCGGGGAACTATGGCTACACCTTC
>-|few|TRBV7-2|TRBJ2-3
CASSTSTDTQYF
TGTGCCAGCAGCACTAGCACAGATACGCAGTATTTT
>TRBD1|-|TRBV30|TRBJ2-2
CAWRAGGNTGELFF
TGTGCCTGGCGGGCAGGGGGGAACACCGGGGAGCTGTTTTTT
>TRBD1|-|TRBV5-1|TRBJ1-1
CASSSGTANTEAFF
TGCGCCAGCAGCTCCGGGACAGCTAACACTGAAGCTTTCTTT
>-|-|TRBV4-3|TRBJ1-2
CASSQEVGNYGYTF
TGCGCCAGCAGCCAAGAGGTCGGAAACTATGGCTACACCTTC
>TRBD1|few|TRBV7-3|TRBJ1-2
CASSNQQGIGDGYTF
TGTGCCAGCAGCAACCAACAGGGGATTGGCGATGGCTACACCTTC
>-|-|TRBV18|TRBJ2-3
CASSPPAADTQYF
TGTGCCAGCTCACCACCGGCGGCGGATACGCAGTATTTT
>TRBD1|-|TRBV7-2|TRBJ1-2
CASSLEGTGVFGGYTF
TGTGCCAGCAGCTTAGAAGGGACAGGGGTCTTCGGGGGCTACACCTTC
>-|few|TRBV11-2|TRBJ2-7
CASSLDLGGEQYF
TGTGCCAGCAGCTTAGATCTAGGGGGCGAGCAGTACTTC
>TRBD1|-|TRBV19|TRBJ2-7
CASSIDQTGGIGEQYF
TGTGCCAGTAGTATAGATCAGACAGGGGGCATCGGCGAGCAGTACTTC
>-|-|TRBV2|TRBJ2-7
CASSGSYEQYF
TGTGCCAGCAGTGGGTCCTACGAGCAGTACTTC
>-|-|TRBV9|TRBJ2-5
CASSSLGGHQETQYF
TGTGCCAGCAGCTCCCTGGGGGGACACCAAGAGACCCAGTACTTC
>-|-|TRBV7-2|TRBJ2-7
CASSSGNDYEQYF
TGTGCCAGCAGTTCGGGGAATGACTACGAGCAGTACTTC
>-|few|TRBV7-2|TRBJ1-2
CASSLGPGYYGYTF
TGTGCCAGCAGCTTAGGTCCGGGATACTATGGCTACACCTTC
>TRBD1|-|TRBV13|TRBJ1-1
CASSFLRDRRLVNTEAFF
TGTGCCAGCAGCTTCCTCCGGGACAGAAGGTTGGTGAACACTGAAGCTTTCTTT
>-|few|TRBV6-5|TRBJ2-5
CASSYRQGNGGPQYF
TGTGCCAGCAGTTACCGGCAGGGGAACGGAGGGCCCCAGTACTTC
>-|-|TRBV5-1|TRBJ2-3
CASSSGSRGDTQYF
TGCGCCAGCAGCTCTGGGTCTAGGGGAGATACGCAGTATTTT
>-|-|TRBV29-1|TRBJ1-2
CSVGEGPTVYGYTF
TGCAGCGTTGGGGAGGGCCCAACTGTCTATGGCTACACCTTC
>-|few|TRBV9|TRBJ1-4
CASSGGQSSTNEKLFF
TGTGCCAGCAGCGGTGGACAGTCATCAACTAATGAAAAACTGTTTTTT
>-|-|TRBV5-1|TRBJ2-5
CASSFASGETQYF
TGCGCCAGCAGCTTCGCGTCCGGGGAGACCCAGTACTTC
>-|-|TRBV5-1|TRBJ2-5
CASSRNEETQYF
TGCGCCTCCTCCCGAAACGAAGAGACCCAGTACTTC
>-|few|TRBV4-3|TRBJ2-7
CASSQDRGPYEQYF
TGCGCCAGCAGCCAAGACAGGGGCCCCTACGAGCAGTACTTC
>-|-|TRBV9|TRBJ2-1
CASSLWGIKENEQFF
TGTGCCAGCAGCCTCTGGGGGATCAAGGAGAATGAGCAGTTCTTC
>-|-|TRBV11-3|TRBJ2-1
CASSLGSEFYNEQFF
TGTGCCAGCAGCTTAGGGTCGGAGTTTTACAATGAGCAGTTCTTC
>-|-|TRBV4-3|TRBJ2-7
CASSQSGTSAYEQYF
TGCGCCAGCAGCCAATCCGGGACATCAGCCTACGAGCAGTACTTC
>-|-|TRBV7-2|TRBJ1-1
CASSPRPNTEAFF
TGTGCCAGCAGCCCCCGACCGAACACTGAAGCTTTCTTT
>TRBD1|-|TRBV2|TRBJ1-1
CASRARTGQISEAFF
TGTGCCAGCAGAGCCCGGACAGGGCAGATTTCTGAAGCTTTCTTT